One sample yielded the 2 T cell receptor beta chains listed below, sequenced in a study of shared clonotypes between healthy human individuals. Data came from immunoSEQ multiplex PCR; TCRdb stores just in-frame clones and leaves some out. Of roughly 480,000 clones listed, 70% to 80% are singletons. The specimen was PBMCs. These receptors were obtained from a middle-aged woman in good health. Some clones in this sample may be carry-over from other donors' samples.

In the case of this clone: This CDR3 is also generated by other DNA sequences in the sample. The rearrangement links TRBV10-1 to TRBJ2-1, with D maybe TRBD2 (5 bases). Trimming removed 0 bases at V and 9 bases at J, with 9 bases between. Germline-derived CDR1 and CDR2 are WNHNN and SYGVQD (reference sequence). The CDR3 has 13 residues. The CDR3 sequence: CASSESGRGEQFF. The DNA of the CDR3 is TGCGCCAGCAGTGAGTCGGGGAGAGGTGAGCAGTTCTTC.

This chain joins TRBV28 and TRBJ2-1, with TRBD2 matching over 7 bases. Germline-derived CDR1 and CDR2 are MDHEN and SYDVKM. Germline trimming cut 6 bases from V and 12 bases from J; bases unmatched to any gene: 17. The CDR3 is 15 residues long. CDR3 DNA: TGTGCCAGCAGCCTGCGATCCGGGACTAACCGGGGGCAGTTCTTC. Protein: CASSLRSGTNRGQFF.